These T cell receptor beta chains were read from a single sample in a study of cytomegalovirus exposure and HLA in healthy donors. The table came from immunoSEQ multiplex PCR; TCRdb's copy has only in-frame clones and leaves some out. The sample holds around 150,000 clones; 70% to 80% are singletons and the top ten take approximately 5.1%. Sequenced input: PBMCs. The source is a male donor in good health and CMV-seronegative. Each CDR3 is given with its conserved first and last residue. A D gene is named only where the DNA matches it firmly. Size tells how often a clone was seen (once, few, many) or the class of an expanded clone, and some rows leave it out.

TRBV7-7	TRBJ2-1	NA	NA	TGTGCCAGCAGCTTAGAGGGGTGGGGAAATGAGCAGTTCTTC	CASSLEGWGNEQFF
TRBV13	TRBJ2-5	few	TRBD1	TGTGCCAGCAGCTTACAGGGGGCGCGGAGCGACTTC	CASSLQGARSDF
TRBV9	TRBJ1-2	few	NA	TGTGCCAGCAGCCGCGGGGGTAACTATGGCTACACCTTC	CASSRGGNYGYTF
TRBV30	TRBJ1-2	NA	TRBD1	TGTGCCTGGAGTTGGGACAGTAACTATGGCTACACCTTC	CAWSWDSNYGYTF
TRBV5-4	TRBJ2-3	once	NA	TGTGCCAGCAGCTCGGGACTCTCGGTCGATACGCAGTATTTT	CASSSGLSVDTQYF
TRBV20-1	TRBJ2-7	NA	NA	TGCAGTGCGCTTGATTACGAGCAGTACTTC	CSALDYEQYF
TRBV27	TRBJ1-6	NA	NA	TGTGCCAGCAGTACCATGAGTTATAATTCACCCCTCCACTTT	CASSTMSYNSPLHF
TRBV4-1	TRBJ2-7	NA	NA	TGCGCCAGCAGCCCCATCGGGGAGTCCTACGAGCAGTACTTC	CASSPIGESYEQYF
TRBV28	TRBJ1-1	NA	NA	TGTGCCAGCAGTACCTGGGCCGTTGAGGGTGAAGCTTTCTTT	CASSTWAVEGEAFF
TRBV28	TRBJ1-2	NA	TRBD1	TGTGCCAGCAGCTCCGGGACAGGGACTAATGGCTACACCTTC	CASSSGTGTNGYTF
TRBV27	TRBJ2-1	NA	NA	TGTGCCAGCAGTTTAATACGCGAAAGTGAGCAGTTCTTC	CASSLIRESEQFF
TRBV7-9	TRBJ2-7	NA	NA	TGTGCCAGCAGCTTGATCGAGGGAAACGAGCAGTACTTC	CASSLIEGNEQYF
TRBV28	TRBJ1-5	NA	NA	TGTGCCAGCAGTTTTTGGTCAGACAATCAGCCCCAGCATTTT	CASSFWSDNQPQHF
TRBV4-1	TRBJ2-5	NA	TRBD2	TGCGCCAGCAGCCAAGTTTGGGCGGGGGTCCAAGAGACCCAGTACTTC	CASSQVWAGVQETQYF
TRBV7-2	TRBJ1-1	NA	NA	TGTGCCAGCAGCTTACAGGGGATGGGGACTGAAGCTTTCTTT	CASSLQGMGTEAFF
TRBV5-1	TRBJ2-3	few	TRBD2	TGCGCCAGCAGCCCCGGACTAGCGGGGGCCAGCACAGATACGCAGTATTTT	CASSPGLAGASTDTQYF
TRBV5-1	TRBJ2-2	few	NA	TGCGCCAGCAGCTTGAGTCTGGCGGGGGCAAACACCGGGGAGCTGTTTTTT	CASSLSLAGANTGELFF
TRBV6-1	TRBJ1-1	NA	NA	TGTGCCAGCAGTGAAGCCACTTTCTTT	CASSEATFF
TRBV28	TRBJ2-7	NA	TRBD1	TGTGCCAGCAGTATCTTATCCGGGACAGCCTTCTACGAGCAGTACTTC	CASSILSGTAFYEQYF
TRBV9	TRBJ1-1	NA	TRBD1	TGTGCCAGCAGCGTAGGACAGGGGGCTAATACTGAAGCTTTCTTT	CASSVGQGANTEAFF
TRBV7-2	TRBJ2-5	NA	TRBD1	TGTGCCAGCAGCCCATTCGGCAGGGGGATCGGGGAGACCCAGTACTTC	CASSPFGRGIGETQYF
TRBV6-1	TRBJ2-3	NA	NA	TGTGCCAGCAGTGAAATTGGAGGCACAGATACGCAGTATTTT	CASSEIGGTDTQYF
TRBV5-8	TRBJ2-1	few	NA	TGTGCCAGCAGCTTAGTACCGACTAGGAGTGAGCAGTTCTTC	CASSLVPTRSEQFF
TRBV19	TRBJ1-2	NA	TRBD1	TGTGCCAGTAGTGCGCTCGCTACAGGGGATGGCTACACCTTC	CASSALATGDGYTF
TRBV5-1	TRBJ2-7	NA	NA	TGCGCCAGCAGCTTGAGAAAGGGACTCGATCCCGAGCAGTACTTC	CASSLRKGLDPEQYF
TRBV15	TRBJ1-2	NA	TRBD1	TGTGCCACCAGCAGGTGGACAGGCCAAGTCTGGGGGAGCCACTATGGCTACACCTTC	CATSRWTGQVWGSHYGYTF
TRBV4-1	TRBJ1-6	once	TRBD1	TGCGCCAGCAGCCAGGAGGACAGGGGTGTGAATTCACCCCTCCACTTT	CASSQEDRGVNSPLHF
TRBV7-7	TRBJ2-2	few	NA	TGTGCCAGCAGCTTGGGCGCGAACACCGGGGAGCTGTTTTTT	CASSLGANTGELFF
TRBV6-4	TRBJ2-1	NA	NA	TGTGCCAGCAGTGACCTGCCGACAGTATCCTCCTACAATGAGCAGTTCTTC	CASSDLPTVSSYNEQFF
TRBV6-1	TRBJ2-2	NA	TRBD2	TGTGCCAGCAGTGAAAGACTAGCGGGGGGCACCGGGGAGCTGTTTTTT	CASSERLAGGTGELFF
TRBV6-1	TRBJ2-1	NA	NA	TGTGCCAGCAGTGATGGGGGGGGCGTAAGGAATGAGCAGTTCTTC	CASSDGGGVRNEQFF
TRBV7-2	TRBJ2-5	NA	NA	TGTGCCAGCAGCTCTCAAGGGGGGACAGAAGAGACCCAGTACTTC	CASSSQGGTEETQYF
TRBV7-2	TRBJ1-5	NA	NA	TGTGCCAGCAGCTTAGTCAAGGGGGACAATCAGCCCCAGCATTTT	CASSLVKGDNQPQHF
TRBV30	TRBJ2-3	NA	NA	TGTGCCTGGAGTTCCAGTTATACGCAGTATTTT	CAWSSSYTQYF
TRBV7-9	TRBJ2-6	NA	TRBD1	TGTGCCAGCAGCTTGACAGGGAACGGGGCCAACGTCCTGACTTTC	CASSLTGNGANVLTF
TRBV5-1	TRBJ2-3	NA	NA	TGCGCCAGCTCCTACGGGGATAGCACAGATACGCAGTATTTT	CASSYGDSTDTQYF
TRBV10-3	TRBJ1-6	NA	NA	TGTGCCGGAGGGGAGGGGGGAGACAATTCACCCCTCCACTTT	CAGGEGGDNSPLHF
TRBV30	TRBJ2-7	NA	TRBD1	TGTGCCTGGAGTCGGGGAATCTTCGGGACAGGGGTCTACGAGCAGTACTTC	CAWSRGIFGTGVYEQYF
TRBV7-8	TRBJ1-1	NA	NA	TGTGCCAGCAGCCCAGTCCTTGGAGCCTGGAACACTGAAGCTTTCTTT	CASSPVLGAWNTEAFF
TRBV7-6	TRBJ2-3	NA	TRBD2	TGTGCCAGCAGCTTTATAGCGGGGGGGATGAATACGCAGTATTTT	CASSFIAGGMNTQYF